This TCR beta chain was identified during a study of identical twins (dated by TCRdb to about 2016). In the study overall: TCR alpha and beta repertoires from monozygotic twins, unrelated adults of various ages and cord blood were deep-sequenced to test whether fetal clonotypes persist. To rule out contamination, the twin experiments were replicated at different times with different library preparation protocols. The paper as a whole reports these results and caveats: Because the same donors could not be followed over many years, the conclusions depended on cross-sectional statistical analysis. Abundant cord blood beta clonotypes had fewer insertions, young adult naive repertoires showed a similar but weaker trend, and memory repertoires showed no such trend. Compared with coincidental sharing between unrelated individuals, out-of-frame TCR alpha sequences shared between twins showed an excess of sequences with low generation probability. In monozygotic twins, recombination models systematically underestimated out-of-frame TCR alpha sharing, but the models matched the sharing seen between unrelated individuals. Invariant T cells such as MAIT and iNKT could partly confound zero-insertion analyses, though diverse VJ usage argued against this for most clonotypes. A weaker excess of twin sharing was found in beta out-of-frame sequences because the signal-to-noise ratio was lowered by fewer shared sequences.

The germline V gene (reference sequence) provides CDR1 DFQATT and CDR2 SNEGSKA. The CDR3 measures 12 amino acids from cysteine to phenylalanine. Solely the CDR3 DNA is kept, with 36 bases framed from the first base. Between the V and J ends, shortened by 4 bases and 5 bases respectively, the junction contains 11 bases. The library came from 5' RACE. Sequencing instrument: Illumina HiSeq 2000. A universal primer binding site was introduced by template switching, and a unique molecular identifier was present in the final cDNA, enabling accurate counting of TCR cDNA molecules. First-strand cDNA for TCR alpha and beta chains was synthesized from specific primers in the conserved constant-segment region. To control for contamination, every cDNA library carried two barcodes: a SMART-Mk sample barcode plus Illumina barcodes. Two successive PCR steps introduced TruSeq adapter sequences along with Illumina sample barcodes. The TCR alpha and beta cDNA libraries were sequenced on the Illumina HiSeq platform using custom primers. In the paper's pipeline: Raw reads were processed with MiGEC to extract unique molecular identifiers, and MiXCR was used to determine CDR3 positions. For each individual, recombination models were inferred using an EM algorithm with the repgenHMM and IGoR tools. The tcR package in R was used for shared clonotype analysis, with sharing normalized by the product of cloneset sizes. Out-of-frame nonproductive sequences were analyzed to study raw recombination free of thymic and clonal selection effects. The public reads were reanalyzed by TCRdb: fastp trimming at Q25, MiXCR alignment, in-frame beta chains only. CDR3 protein sequences are deduplicated, and each keeps its most common genes and DNA. TCRdb's processing, not the authors' own work, is the source of the V and J calls. Within this sample are a few hundred thousand distinct CDR3 sequences, with more than 20% of them counted one time only. The ten largest clones represent approximately 2.9% of the sample.

This clonotype was detected only a few times. The clone's antigen remains unknown. Base quality data are lacking; no much larger clone is found one base away. All donors were healthy Caucasians. Three pairs of female monozygotic twins, all aged roughly 18 to 29 years, were included in the twin cohort. Positive isolation kits from Invitrogen were used to isolate the CD4+ and CD8+ T cell populations. The data also belong to a second study, concerning T cells expressing NK-cell markers. As described in the second report: TCR beta-chain repertoires were profiled in sorted CD3+CD56+NKG2C+, CD3+CD56+NKG2C- and CD3+CD56-NKG2C+ T-cell subsets from about 8 donors. Of the eight sequenced donors, seven were found to be HCMV-seropositive and one was found to be HCMV-seronegative. To restrict sorting to alphabetaTCR-expressing T cells, an anti-gammadeltaTCR antibody was added in several experiments. In over 5 donors, the dominant CD3+CD56+NKG2C+ clonotypes were among the top 10 CD8+ clonotypes and accounted for about 1.0-7.5% of CD8+ T cells. Those dominant clonotypes were again the most abundant among CD3+CD56-NKG2C+ cells in a few donors, at roughly 28.3-65%. It remained unclear whether the expanded NKG2C-expressing T cell clones were specific for HCMV antigens. All eight donors whose samples were sequenced were randomly selected healthy volunteers, three of them men and five women. To determine HCMV serostatus, a commercial ELISA kit was used to detect HCMV-specific IgG in serum. Reads were demultiplexed and grouped by UMI with MIGEC, and clonotypes were assembled and quantified with MiTCR. To remove erroneous sequences, TCR cDNA sequences were retained only when supported by two or more reads. The tcR package was used for downstream repertoire analysis, with clonotypes matched between fractions based on CDR3 nucleotide sequence plus V segment. VDJmatch was used to annotate antigen specificity against VDJdb, with one amino acid substitution in CDR3 allowed.

Recombination linked TRBV20-1 to TRBJ2-5, with the D gene too uncertain to name. Sequenced material: CD4+ T cells sorted from blood. This TCR came from a woman younger than 30 in good health. The sequenced DNA: TGCAGTGCTACACACCCGTCGGAGACCCAGTACTTC. The translation is CSATHPSETQYF.